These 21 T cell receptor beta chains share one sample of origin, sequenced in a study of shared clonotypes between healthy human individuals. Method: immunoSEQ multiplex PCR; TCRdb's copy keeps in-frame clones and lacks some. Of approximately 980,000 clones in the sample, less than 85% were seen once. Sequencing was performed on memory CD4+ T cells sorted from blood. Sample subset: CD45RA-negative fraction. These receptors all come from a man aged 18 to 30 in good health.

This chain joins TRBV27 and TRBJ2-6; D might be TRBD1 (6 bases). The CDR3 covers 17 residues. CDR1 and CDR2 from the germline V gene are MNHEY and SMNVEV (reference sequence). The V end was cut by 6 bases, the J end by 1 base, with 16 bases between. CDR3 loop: CASSITGKGSGANVLTF. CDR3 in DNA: TGTGCCAGCAGCATTACAGGGAAGGGATCTGGGGCCAACGTCCTGACTTTC. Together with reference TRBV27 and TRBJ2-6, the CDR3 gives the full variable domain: EAQVTQNPRYLITVTGKKLTVTCSQNMNHEYMSWYRQDPGLGLRQIYYSMNVEVTDKGDVPEGYKVSRKEKRNFPLILESPSPNQTSLYFCASSITGKGSGANVLTFGAGSRLTVL.

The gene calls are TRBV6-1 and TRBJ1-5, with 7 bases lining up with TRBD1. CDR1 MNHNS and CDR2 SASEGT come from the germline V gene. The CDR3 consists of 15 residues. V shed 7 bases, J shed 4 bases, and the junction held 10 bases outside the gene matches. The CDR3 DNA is TGTGCCAGCATCCCGGGACAGAGGGGTAATCAGCCCCAGCATTTT. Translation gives CASIPGQRGNQPQHF.

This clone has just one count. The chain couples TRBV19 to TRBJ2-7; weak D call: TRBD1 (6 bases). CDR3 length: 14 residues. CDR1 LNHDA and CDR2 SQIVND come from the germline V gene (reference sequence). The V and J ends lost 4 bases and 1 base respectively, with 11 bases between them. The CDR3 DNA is TGTGCCAGTAGTACGCCGGGACATTCCTACGAGCAGTACTTC. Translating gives CASSTPGHSYEQYF.

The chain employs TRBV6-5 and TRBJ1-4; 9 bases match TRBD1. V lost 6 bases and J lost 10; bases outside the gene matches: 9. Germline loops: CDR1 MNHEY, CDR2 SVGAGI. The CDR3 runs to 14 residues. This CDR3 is CASREDRGSGKLFF. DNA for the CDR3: TGTGCCAGCAGAGAGGACAGGGGCTCGGGAAAACTGTTTTTT.

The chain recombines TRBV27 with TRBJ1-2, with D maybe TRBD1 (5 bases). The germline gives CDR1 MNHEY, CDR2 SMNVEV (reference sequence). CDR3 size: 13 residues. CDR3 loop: CVSGRASNYGYTF. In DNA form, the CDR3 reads TGTGTCTCAGGGAGGGCCTCTAACTATGGCTACACCTTC.

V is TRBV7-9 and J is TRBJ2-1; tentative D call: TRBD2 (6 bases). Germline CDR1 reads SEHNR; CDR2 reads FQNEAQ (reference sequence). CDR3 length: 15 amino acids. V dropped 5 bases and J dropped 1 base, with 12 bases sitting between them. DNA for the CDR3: TGTGCCAGCAGCCCCCGGGGGTTTTCCTACAATGAGCAGTTCTTC. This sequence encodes CASSPRGFSYNEQFF. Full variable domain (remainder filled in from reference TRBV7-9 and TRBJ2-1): DTGVSQNPRHKITKRGQNVTFRCDPISEHNRLYWYRQTLGQGPEFLTYFQNEAQLEKSRLLSDRFSAERPKGSFSTLEIQRTEQGDSAMYLCASSPRGFSYNEQFFGPGTRLTVL.

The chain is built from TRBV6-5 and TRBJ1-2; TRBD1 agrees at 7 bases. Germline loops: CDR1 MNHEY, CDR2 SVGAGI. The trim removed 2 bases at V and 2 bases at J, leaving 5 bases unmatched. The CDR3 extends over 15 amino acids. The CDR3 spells CASSYRVDRNYGYTF. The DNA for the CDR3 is TGTGCCAGCAGTTACCGGGTGGACAGGAACTATGGCTACACCTTC.

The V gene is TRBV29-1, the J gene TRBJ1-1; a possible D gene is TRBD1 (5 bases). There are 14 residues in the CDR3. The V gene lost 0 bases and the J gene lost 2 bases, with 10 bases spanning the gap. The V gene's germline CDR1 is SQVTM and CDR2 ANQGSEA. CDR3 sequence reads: CSVEDFRDNTEAFF. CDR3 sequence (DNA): TGCAGCGTTGAAGATTTCAGGGATAACACTGAAGCTTTCTTT.

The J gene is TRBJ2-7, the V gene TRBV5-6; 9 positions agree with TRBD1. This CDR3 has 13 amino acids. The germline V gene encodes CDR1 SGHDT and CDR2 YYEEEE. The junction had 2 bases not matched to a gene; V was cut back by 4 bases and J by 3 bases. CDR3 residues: CASSRQGVYEQYF. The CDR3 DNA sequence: TGTGCCAGCAGCCGACAGGGGGTCTACGAGCAGTACTTC.

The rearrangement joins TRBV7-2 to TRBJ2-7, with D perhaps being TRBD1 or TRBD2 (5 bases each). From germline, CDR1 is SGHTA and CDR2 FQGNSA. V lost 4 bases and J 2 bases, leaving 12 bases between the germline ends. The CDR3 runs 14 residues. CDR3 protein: CASSSGTYAYEQYF. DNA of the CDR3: TGTGCCAGCAGCTCCGGGACGTACGCCTACGAGCAGTACTTC.

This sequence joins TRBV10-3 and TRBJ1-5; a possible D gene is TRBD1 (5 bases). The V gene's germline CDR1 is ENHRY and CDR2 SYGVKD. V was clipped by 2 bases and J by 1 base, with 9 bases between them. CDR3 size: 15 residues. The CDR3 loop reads CAISEQGLSNQPQHF. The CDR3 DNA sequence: TGTGCCATCAGTGAGCAGGGTCTGAGCAATCAGCCCCAGCATTTT.

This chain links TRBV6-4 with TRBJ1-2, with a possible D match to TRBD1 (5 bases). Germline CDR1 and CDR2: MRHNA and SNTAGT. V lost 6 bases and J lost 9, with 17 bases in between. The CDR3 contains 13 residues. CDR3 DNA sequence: TGTGCCAGCAGCCCCAACGGGGGAACTCGCTACACCTTC. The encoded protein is CASSPNGGTRYTF.

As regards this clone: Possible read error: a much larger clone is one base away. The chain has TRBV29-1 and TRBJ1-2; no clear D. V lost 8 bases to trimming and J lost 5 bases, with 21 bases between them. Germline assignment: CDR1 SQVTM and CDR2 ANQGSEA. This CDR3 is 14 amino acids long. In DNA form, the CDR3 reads TGCAGCACCAAAAACGGCGCCATAGGATATGGCTACACCTTC. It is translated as CSTKNGAIGYGYTF.

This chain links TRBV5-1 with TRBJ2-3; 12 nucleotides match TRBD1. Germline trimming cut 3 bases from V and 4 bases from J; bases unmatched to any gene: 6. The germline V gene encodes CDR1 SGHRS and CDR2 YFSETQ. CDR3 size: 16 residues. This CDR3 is CASSSTGTGGADTQYF. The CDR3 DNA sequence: TGCGCCAGCAGCTCCACCGGGACAGGGGGCGCAGATACGCAGTATTTT.

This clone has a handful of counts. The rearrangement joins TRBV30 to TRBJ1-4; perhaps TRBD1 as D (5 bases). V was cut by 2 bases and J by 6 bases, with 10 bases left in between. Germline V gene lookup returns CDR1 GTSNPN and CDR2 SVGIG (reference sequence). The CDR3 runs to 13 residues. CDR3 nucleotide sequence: TGTGCCTGGAGTCTTGACAGATATGAAAAACTGTTTTTT. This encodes CAWSLDRYEKLFF.

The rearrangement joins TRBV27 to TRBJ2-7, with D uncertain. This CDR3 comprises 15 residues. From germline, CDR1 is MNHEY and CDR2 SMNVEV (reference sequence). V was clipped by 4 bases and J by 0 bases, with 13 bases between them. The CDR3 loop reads CASSSPGTLSYEQYF. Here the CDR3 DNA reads TGTGCCAGCAGTTCCCCAGGAACTCTCTCCTACGAGCAGTACTTC.

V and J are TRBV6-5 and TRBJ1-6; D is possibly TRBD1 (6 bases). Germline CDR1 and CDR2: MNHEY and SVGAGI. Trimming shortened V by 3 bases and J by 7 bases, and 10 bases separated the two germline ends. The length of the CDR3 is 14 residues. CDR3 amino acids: CASSYQGINSPLHF. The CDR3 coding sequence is TGTGCCAGCAGTTATCAGGGGATCAATTCACCCCTCCACTTT.

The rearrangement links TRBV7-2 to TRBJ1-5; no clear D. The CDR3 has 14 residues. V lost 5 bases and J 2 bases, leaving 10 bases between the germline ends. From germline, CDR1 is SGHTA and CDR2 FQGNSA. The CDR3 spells CASSQQRGNQPQHF. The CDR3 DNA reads TGTGCCAGCAGCCAGCAGAGGGGCAATCAGCCCCAGCATTTT.

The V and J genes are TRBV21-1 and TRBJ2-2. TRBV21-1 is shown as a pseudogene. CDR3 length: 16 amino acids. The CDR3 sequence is CASSGWDRGGTGELFF. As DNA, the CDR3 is TGTGCCAGCAGCGGGTGGGACCGAGGAGGCACCGGGGAGCTGTTTTTT.

The CDR3 sequence: CASSLGERRQETQYF. The DNA of the CDR3 is TGTGCCAGCAGCTTAGGGGAGCGGAGACAAGAGACCCAGTACTTC. The J gene is TRBJ2-5, the V gene TRBV7-2; a weak D match, TRBD2 (5 bases). CDR1 and CDR2 from the germline V gene are SGHTA and FQGNSA. The V end lost 1 base, the J end lost 2 bases, and 11 bases lay between the germline ends. This CDR3 comprises 15 residues.

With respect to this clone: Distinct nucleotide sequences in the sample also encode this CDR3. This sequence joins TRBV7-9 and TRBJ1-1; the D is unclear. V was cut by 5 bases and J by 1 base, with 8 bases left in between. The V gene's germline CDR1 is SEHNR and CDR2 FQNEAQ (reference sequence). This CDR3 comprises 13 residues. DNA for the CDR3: TGTGCCAGCAGCCTACAGCCGAACACTGAAGCTTTCTTT. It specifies CASSLQPNTEAFF.